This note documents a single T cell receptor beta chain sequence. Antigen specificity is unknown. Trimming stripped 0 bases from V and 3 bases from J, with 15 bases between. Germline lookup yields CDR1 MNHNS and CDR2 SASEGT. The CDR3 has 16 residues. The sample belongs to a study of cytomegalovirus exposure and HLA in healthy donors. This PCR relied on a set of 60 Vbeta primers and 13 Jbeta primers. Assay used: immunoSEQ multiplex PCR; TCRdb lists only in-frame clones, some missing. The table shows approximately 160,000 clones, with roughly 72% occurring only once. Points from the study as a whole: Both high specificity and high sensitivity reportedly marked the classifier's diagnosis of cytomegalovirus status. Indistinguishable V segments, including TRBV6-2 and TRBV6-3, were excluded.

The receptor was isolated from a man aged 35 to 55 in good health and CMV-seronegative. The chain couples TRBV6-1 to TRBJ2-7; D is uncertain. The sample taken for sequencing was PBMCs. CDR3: CASSEASPREFYEQYF. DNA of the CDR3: TGTGCCAGCAGTGAAGCGAGCCCACGTGAATTCTACGAGCAGTACTTC.